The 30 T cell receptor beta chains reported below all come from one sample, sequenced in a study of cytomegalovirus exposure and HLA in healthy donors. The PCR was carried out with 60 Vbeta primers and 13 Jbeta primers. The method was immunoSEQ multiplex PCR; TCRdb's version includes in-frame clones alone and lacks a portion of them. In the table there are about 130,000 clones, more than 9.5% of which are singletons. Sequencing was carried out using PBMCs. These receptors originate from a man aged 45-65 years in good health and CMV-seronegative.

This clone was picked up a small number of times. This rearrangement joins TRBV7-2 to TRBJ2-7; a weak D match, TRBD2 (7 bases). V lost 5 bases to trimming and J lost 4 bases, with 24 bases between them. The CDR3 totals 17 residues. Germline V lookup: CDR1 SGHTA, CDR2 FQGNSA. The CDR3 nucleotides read TGTGCCAGCAGCCCCGACCTGGTCGGGGGGCGACGGTACGAGCAGTACTTC. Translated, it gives CASSPDLVGGRRYEQYF. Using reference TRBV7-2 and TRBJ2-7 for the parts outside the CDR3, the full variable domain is GAGVSQSPSNKVTEKGKDVELRCDPISGHTALYWYRQSLGQGLEFLIYFQGNSAPDKSGLPSDRFSAERTGGSVSTLTIQRTQQEDSAVYLCASSPDLVGGRRYEQYFGPGTRLTVT.

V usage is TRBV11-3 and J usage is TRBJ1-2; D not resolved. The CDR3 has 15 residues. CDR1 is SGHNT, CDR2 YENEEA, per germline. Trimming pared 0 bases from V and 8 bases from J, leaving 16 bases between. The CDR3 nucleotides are TGTGCCAGCAGCTTAGATAAGAGGGAAGGTCGCGGCTACACCTTC. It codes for CASSLDKREGRGYTF.

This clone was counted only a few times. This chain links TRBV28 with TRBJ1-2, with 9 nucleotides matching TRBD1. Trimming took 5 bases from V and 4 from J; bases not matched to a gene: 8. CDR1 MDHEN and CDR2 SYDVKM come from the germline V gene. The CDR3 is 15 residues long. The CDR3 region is CASSPTGGAFYGYTF. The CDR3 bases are TGTGCCAGCAGTCCCACAGGGGGCGCGTTCTATGGCTACACCTTC.

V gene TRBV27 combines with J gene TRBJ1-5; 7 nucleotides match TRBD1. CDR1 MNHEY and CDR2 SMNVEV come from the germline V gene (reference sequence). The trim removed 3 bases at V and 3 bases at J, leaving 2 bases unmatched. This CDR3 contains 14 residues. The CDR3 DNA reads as TGTGCCAGCAGTTTTGACAGGGCCAATCAGCCCCAGCATTTT. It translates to CASSFDRANQPQHF.

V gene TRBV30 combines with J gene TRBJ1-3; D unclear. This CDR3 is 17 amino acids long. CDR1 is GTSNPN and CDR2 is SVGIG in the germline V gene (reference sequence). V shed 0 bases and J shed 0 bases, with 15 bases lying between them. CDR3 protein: CAWSVRGAPLSGNTIYF. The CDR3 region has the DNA TGTGCCTGGAGTGTACGGGGTGCGCCTCTCTCTGGAAACACCATATATTTT.

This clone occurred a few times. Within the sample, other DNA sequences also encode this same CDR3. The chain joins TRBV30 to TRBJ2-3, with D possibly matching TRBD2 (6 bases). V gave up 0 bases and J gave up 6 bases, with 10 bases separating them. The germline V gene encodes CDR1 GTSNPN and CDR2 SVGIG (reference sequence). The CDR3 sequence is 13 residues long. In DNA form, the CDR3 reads TGTGCCTGGAGTGTACGGAGGGCGGATACGCAGTATTTT. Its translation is CAWSVRRADTQYF.

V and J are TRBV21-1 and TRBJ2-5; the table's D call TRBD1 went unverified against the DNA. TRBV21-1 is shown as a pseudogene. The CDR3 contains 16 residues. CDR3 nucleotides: TGTGCCAGCAGCAAAGAGGTACGGGCAGGGAAAGAGACCCAGTACTTC. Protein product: CASSKEVRAGKETQYF.

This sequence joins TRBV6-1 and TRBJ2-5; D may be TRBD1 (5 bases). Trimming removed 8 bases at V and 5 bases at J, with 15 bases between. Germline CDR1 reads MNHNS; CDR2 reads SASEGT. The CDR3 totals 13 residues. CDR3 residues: CASCLGAWETQYF. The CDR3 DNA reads TGTGCCAGCTGCCTAGGGGCCTGGGAGACCCAGTACTTC.

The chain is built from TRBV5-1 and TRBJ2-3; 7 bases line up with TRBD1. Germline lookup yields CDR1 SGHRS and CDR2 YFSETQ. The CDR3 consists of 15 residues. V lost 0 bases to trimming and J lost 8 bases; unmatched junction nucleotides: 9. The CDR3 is CASSLGTGRQGTQYF. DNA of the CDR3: TGCGCCAGCAGCTTGGGGACAGGACGTCAGGGTACGCAGTATTTT.

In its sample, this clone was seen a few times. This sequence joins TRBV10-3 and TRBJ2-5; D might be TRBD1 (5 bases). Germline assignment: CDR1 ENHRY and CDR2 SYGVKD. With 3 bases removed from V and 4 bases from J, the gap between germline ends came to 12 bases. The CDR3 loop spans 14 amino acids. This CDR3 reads CAISEQTQGETQYF. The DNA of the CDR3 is TGTGCCATCAGTGAACAGACCCAGGGAGAGACCCAGTACTTC.

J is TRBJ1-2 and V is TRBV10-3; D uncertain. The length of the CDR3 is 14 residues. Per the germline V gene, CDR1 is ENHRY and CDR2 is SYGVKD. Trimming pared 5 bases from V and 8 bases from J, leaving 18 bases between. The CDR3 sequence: CAISLGSHPGGYTF. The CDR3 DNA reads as TGTGCCATCAGTCTAGGGTCCCATCCGGGGGGCTACACCTTC.

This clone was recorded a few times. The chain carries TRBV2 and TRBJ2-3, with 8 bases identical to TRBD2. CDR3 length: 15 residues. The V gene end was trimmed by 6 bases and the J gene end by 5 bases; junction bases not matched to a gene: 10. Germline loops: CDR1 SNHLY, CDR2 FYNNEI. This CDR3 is CASSLREGERDTQYF. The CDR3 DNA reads TGTGCCAGCAGCTTACGGGAGGGAGAAAGAGATACGCAGTATTTT.

In DNA form, the CDR3 reads TGTGCCAGCAGCTTAGTTGGGGGACTAGGAGCGAAGGTGCAGTACTTC. The encoded protein is CASSLVGGLGAKVQYF. The chain joins TRBV11-2 to TRBJ2-7; 8 nucleotides agree with TRBD2. V lost 1 base, J lost 9 bases, and 14 bases stayed unmatched. CDR1 is SGHAT, CDR2 FQNNGV, per germline. The CDR3 is made up of 16 amino acids. The full variable domain, its missing parts supplied by reference TRBV11-2 and TRBJ2-7, is EAGVAQSPRYKIIEKRQSVAFWCNPISGHATLYWYQQILGQGPKLLIQFQNNGVVDDSQLPKDRFSAERLKGVDSTLKIQPAKLEDSAVYLCASSLVGGLGAKVQYFGPGTRLTVT.

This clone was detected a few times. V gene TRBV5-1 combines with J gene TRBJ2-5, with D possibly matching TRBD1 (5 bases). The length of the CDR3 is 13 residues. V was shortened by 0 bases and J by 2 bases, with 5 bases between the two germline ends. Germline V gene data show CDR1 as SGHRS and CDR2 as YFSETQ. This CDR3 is CASSLGQQETQYF. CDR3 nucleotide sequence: TGCGCCAGCAGCTTGGGACAGCAAGAGACCCAGTACTTC.

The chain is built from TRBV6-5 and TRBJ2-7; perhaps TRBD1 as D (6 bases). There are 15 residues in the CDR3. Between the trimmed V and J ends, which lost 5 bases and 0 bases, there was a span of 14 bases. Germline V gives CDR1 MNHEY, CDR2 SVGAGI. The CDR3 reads CASSGDGQTSYEQYF. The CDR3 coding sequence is TGTGCCAGCAGTGGTGATGGACAGACCTCCTACGAGCAGTACTTC.

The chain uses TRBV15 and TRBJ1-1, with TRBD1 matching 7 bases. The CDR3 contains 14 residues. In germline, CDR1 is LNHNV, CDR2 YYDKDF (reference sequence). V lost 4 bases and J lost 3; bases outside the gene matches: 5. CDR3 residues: CATSTRQGYTEAFF. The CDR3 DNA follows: TGTGCCACCAGCACCCGACAGGGCTACACTGAAGCTTTCTTT. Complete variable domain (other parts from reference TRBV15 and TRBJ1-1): DAMVIQNPRYQVTQFGKPVTLSCSQTLNHNVMYWYQQKSSQAPKLLFHYYDKDFNNEADTPDNFQSRRPNTSFCFLDIRSPGLGDTAMYLCATSTRQGYTEAFFGQGTRLTVV.

DNA for the CDR3: TGTGCCACCAGCAGCGGACAGGGAATATACACTGAAGCTTTCTTT. Translation: CATSSGQGIYTEAFF. This chain links TRBV15 with TRBJ1-1, with 8 nucleotides matching TRBD1. With V trimmed by 3 bases and J by 3 bases, 6 bases remained unmatched. The CDR3 spans 15 residues. CDR1 is LNHNV, CDR2 YYDKDF, per germline (reference sequence).

The DNA of the CDR3 is TGTGCCAGCAGCCCCAGGGACAGGACGAACACCGGGGAGCTGTTTTTT. Translating gives CASSPRDRTNTGELFF. The chain couples TRBV9 to TRBJ2-2; 8 nucleotides match TRBD1. The V and J ends lost 4 bases and 0 bases, in that order; junction bases with no gene match: 5. The CDR3 contains 16 residues. CDR1 SGDLS and CDR2 YYNGEE come from the germline V gene.

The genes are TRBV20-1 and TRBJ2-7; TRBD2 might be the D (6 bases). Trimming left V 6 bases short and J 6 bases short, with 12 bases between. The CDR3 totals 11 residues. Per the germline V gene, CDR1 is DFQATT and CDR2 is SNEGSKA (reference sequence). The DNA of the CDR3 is TGCAGTGCCGGGACTGCCATCGAGCAGTACTTC. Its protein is CSAGTAIEQYF.

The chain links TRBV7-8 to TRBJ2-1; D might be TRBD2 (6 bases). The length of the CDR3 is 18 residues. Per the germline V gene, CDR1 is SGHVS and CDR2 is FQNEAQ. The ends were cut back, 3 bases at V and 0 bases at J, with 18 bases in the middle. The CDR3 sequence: CASSLSSSASSSYNEQFF. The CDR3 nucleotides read TGTGCCAGCAGCTTGTCCTCTAGCGCCAGCAGCTCCTACAATGAGCAGTTCTTC.

CDR3 nucleotides: TGTGCCAGCAGGGGGACTAGCCAGTTTCGGAATGAGCAGTTCTTC. Its protein product is CASRGTSQFRNEQFF. The chain employs TRBV7-2 and TRBJ2-1, with 9 bases fitting TRBD2. Germline CDR1 reads SGHTA; CDR2 reads FQGNSA. The V gene end was trimmed by 6 bases and the J gene end by 7 bases; junction bases not matched to a gene: 10. The CDR3 extends over 15 amino acids. Complete variable domain (other parts from reference TRBV7-2 and TRBJ2-1): GAGVSQSPSNKVTEKGKDVELRCDPISGHTALYWYRQSLGQGLEFLIYFQGNSAPDKSGLPSDRFSAERTGGSVSTLTIQRTQQEDSAVYLCASRGTSQFRNEQFFGPGTRLTVL.

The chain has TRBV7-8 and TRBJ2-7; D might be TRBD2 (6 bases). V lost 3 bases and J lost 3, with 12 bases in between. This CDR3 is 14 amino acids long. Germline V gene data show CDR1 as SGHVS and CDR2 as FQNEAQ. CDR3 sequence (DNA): TGTGCCAGCAGCTTGCGGGGACCCCACTACGAGCAGTACTTC. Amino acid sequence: CASSLRGPHYEQYF.

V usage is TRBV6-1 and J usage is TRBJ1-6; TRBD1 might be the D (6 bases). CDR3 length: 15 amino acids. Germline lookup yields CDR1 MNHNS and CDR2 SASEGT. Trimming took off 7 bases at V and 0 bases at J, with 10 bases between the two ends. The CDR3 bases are TGTGCCAGCATTCTGACAGGCTCCTATAATTCACCCCTCCACTTT. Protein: CASILTGSYNSPLHF.

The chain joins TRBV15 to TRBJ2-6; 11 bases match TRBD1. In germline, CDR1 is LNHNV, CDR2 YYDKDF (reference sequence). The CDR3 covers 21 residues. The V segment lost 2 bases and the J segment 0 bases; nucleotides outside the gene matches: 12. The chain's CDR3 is CATSRRTRGTGGSSGANVLTF. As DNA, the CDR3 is TGTGCCACCAGCAGACGGACCCGCGGGACAGGGGGTAGCTCTGGGGCCAACGTCCTGACTTTC.

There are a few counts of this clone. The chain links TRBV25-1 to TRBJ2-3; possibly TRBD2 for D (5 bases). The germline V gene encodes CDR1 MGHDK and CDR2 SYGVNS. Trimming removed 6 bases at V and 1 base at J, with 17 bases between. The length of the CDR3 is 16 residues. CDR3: CASRGGGPRGTDTQYF. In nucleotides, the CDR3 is TGTGCCAGCAGGGGTGGAGGTCCCCGGGGCACAGATACGCAGTATTTT. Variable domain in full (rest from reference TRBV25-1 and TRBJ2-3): EADIYQTPRYLVIGTGKKITLECSQTMGHDKMYWYQQDPGMELHLIHYSYGVNSTEKGDLSSESTVSRIRTEHFPLTLESARPSHTSQYLCASRGGGPRGTDTQYFGPGTRLTVL.

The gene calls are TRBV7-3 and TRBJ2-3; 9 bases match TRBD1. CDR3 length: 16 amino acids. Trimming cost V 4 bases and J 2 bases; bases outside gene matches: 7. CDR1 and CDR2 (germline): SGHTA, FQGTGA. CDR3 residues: CASSSGQGWNTDTQYF. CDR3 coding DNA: TGTGCCAGCAGCTCAGGACAGGGGTGGAACACAGATACGCAGTATTTT. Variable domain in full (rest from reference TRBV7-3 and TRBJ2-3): GAGVSQTPSNKVTEKGKYVELRCDPISGHTALYWYRQSLGQGPEFLIYFQGTGAADDSGLPNDRFFAVRPEGSVSTLKIQRTERGDSAVYLCASSSGQGWNTDTQYFGPGTRLTVL.

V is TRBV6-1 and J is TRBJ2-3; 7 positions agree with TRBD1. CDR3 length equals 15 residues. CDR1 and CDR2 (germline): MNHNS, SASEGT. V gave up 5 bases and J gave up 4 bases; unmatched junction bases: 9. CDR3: CASSRPLTGADTQYF. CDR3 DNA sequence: TGTGCCAGCAGTCGACCCCTTACAGGGGCAGATACGCAGTATTTT.

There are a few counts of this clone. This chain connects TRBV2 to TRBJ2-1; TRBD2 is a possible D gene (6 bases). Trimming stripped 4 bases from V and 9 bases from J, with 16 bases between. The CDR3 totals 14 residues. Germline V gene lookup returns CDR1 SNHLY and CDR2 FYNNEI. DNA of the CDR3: TGTGCCAGCAGTGGCCGGACTACCGGGCGTGAGCAGTTCTTC. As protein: CASSGRTTGREQFF.

DNA for the CDR3: TGCAGCGTTGACGGGGGTTCCCTCGGTGAGCAGTACTTC. Its translation is CSVDGGSLGEQYF. The chain links TRBV29-1 to TRBJ2-7; possibly TRBD2 for D (6 bases). Germline values: CDR1 SQVTM, CDR2 ANQGSEA. The CDR3 length is 13 residues. With 3 bases removed from V and 7 bases from J, the gap between germline ends came to 16 bases.

CDR3 coding DNA: TGTGCCAGCAGTGAAGGATTGGGACAGGGGGAAGAAAAACTGTTTTTT. Protein sequence: CASSEGLGQGEEKLFF. The chain carries TRBV6-1 and TRBJ1-4; 11 bases map to TRBD1. The CDR3 is 16 amino acids. The V and J ends lost 1 base and 8 bases, in that order; junction bases with no gene match: 6. CDR1 and CDR2 from the germline V gene are MNHNS and SASEGT.